Listed below are T cell receptor beta chains from one sample, sequenced in a study of T cell responses to AZD1222 COVID-19 vaccine. Clones were sequenced by immunoSEQ multiplex PCR, and TCRdb holds only the in-frame ones, with some missing. The repertoire consists of about 180,000 clones, with around 89% occurring once and the leading ten covering 4.3%. The sample here was peripheral blood, taken 28 days after the second dose of the MenACWY control vaccine. The receptors derive from an adult who received the MenACWY meningococcal vaccine as a control. Each CDR3 is given with its conserved first and last residue. A D gene is named only where the DNA matches it firmly. Clone size appears in some rows only: once, few, many, or a class for an expanded clone.

D gene: -; clone size: -; J gene: TRBJ1-3; V gene: TRBV7-8; CDR3 protein: CASSSLNPRASGNTIYF; CDR3 DNA: TGTGCCAGCAGTTCACTGAACCCCAGGGCATCTGGAAACACCATATATTTT
D gene: -; clone size: -; J gene: TRBJ2-3; V gene: TRBV28; CDR3 protein: CASSLRGIDTQYF; CDR3 DNA: TGTGCCAGCAGTTTACGGGGAATAGATACGCAGTATTTT
D gene: -; clone size: -; J gene: TRBJ2-3; V gene: TRBV9; CDR3 protein: CASSAGTAGDNDTQYF; CDR3 DNA: TGTGCCAGCAGCGCAGGCACGGCAGGGGACAACGATACGCAGTATTTT
D gene: TRBD2; clone size: -; J gene: TRBJ2-1; V gene: TRBV5-6; CDR3 protein: CASRYEASGEGWILVEQFF; CDR3 DNA: TGTGCCAGCAGGTATGAAGCTAGCGGGGAGGGATGGATATTGGTGGAGCAGTTCTTC
D gene: TRBD1; clone size: -; J gene: TRBJ1-5; V gene: TRBV3-1/TRBV3-2; CDR3 protein: CASSLGQNNQPQHF; CDR3 DNA: TGTGCCAGCAGCTTGGGACAGAACAATCAGCCCCAGCATTTT
D gene: -; clone size: -; J gene: TRBJ2-3; V gene: TRBV5-1; CDR3 protein: CASSLADSGSTDTQYF; CDR3 DNA: TGCGCCAGCAGCTTGGCCGACAGCGGGAGCACAGATACGCAGTATTTT
D gene: -; clone size: -; J gene: TRBJ2-7; V gene: TRBV30; CDR3 protein: CAWSPDRPYEQYF; CDR3 DNA: TGTGCCTGGAGTCCGGACAGACCCTACGAGCAGTACTTC
D gene: TRBD1; clone size: -; J gene: TRBJ1-5; V gene: TRBV6-5; CDR3 protein: CASSLRQGDQPQHF; CDR3 DNA: TGTGCCAGCAGCCTCAGACAGGGCGATCAGCCCCAGCATTTT
D gene: -; clone size: -; J gene: TRBJ2-3; V gene: TRBV11-2; CDR3 protein: CASSRLTDTQYF; CDR3 DNA: TGTGCCAGCAGCCGGCTAACAGATACGCAGTATTTT
D gene: -; clone size: -; J gene: TRBJ1-2; V gene: TRBV10-3; CDR3 protein: CAISGTSLGGYTF; CDR3 DNA: TGTGCCATCAGTGGGACCTCCTTGGGTGGCTACACCTTC
D gene: TRBD1; clone size: -; J gene: TRBJ1-5; V gene: TRBV19; CDR3 protein: CASTLKYTGDSNQPQHF; CDR3 DNA: TGTGCCAGTACCCTAAAATACACAGGGGATAGCAATCAGCCCCAGCATTTT
D gene: -; clone size: once; J gene: TRBJ2-1; V gene: TRBV6-6; CDR3 protein: CASRSRYNEQFF; CDR3 DNA: TGTGCCAGCAGGAGTAGGTACAATGAGCAGTTCTTC
D gene: -; clone size: -; J gene: TRBJ1-5; V gene: TRBV5-6; CDR3 protein: CASSLRASVGNQPQHF; CDR3 DNA: TGTGCCAGCAGCTTGAGGGCCTCGGTAGGAAATCAGCCCCAGCATTTT
D gene: -; clone size: -; J gene: TRBJ2-7; V gene: TRBV7-8; CDR3 protein: CASTIRASFYEQYF; CDR3 DNA: TGTGCCAGCACCATCCGGGCCAGCTTTTACGAGCAGTACTTC
D gene: -; clone size: -; J gene: TRBJ2-3; V gene: TRBV3-1/TRBV3-2; CDR3 protein: CASSQGGVYTDTQYF; CDR3 DNA: TGTGCCAGCAGCCAAGGAGGGGTCTACACAGATACGCAGTATTTT
D gene: -; clone size: -; J gene: TRBJ2-7; V gene: TRBV5-4; CDR3 protein: CASSLELGRNEQYF; CDR3 DNA: TGTGCCAGCAGCTTGGAGCTGGGTCGCAACGAGCAGTACTTC
D gene: -; clone size: -; J gene: TRBJ1-1; V gene: TRBV7-9; CDR3 protein: CASSPGGYTEAFF; CDR3 DNA: TGTGCCAGCAGCCCGGGGGGGTACACTGAAGCTTTCTTT
D gene: TRBD2; clone size: -; J gene: TRBJ2-3; V gene: TRBV10-3; CDR3 protein: CATSISGSEFSTDTQYF; CDR3 DNA: TGTGCCACCTCCATTAGCGGGAGTGAATTCTCCACAGATACGCAGTATTTT
D gene: -; clone size: once; J gene: TRBJ1-2; V gene: TRBV6-1; CDR3 protein: CASSDPQIDGYTF; CDR3 DNA: TGTGCCAGCAGTGACCCGCAAATCGATGGCTACACCTTC
D gene: -; clone size: -; J gene: TRBJ1-2; V gene: TRBV24-1; CDR3 protein: CATSEASGSYGYTF; CDR3 DNA: TGTGCCACCAGTGAAGCCTCAGGGAGCTATGGCTACACCTTC
D gene: -; clone size: -; J gene: TRBJ2-5; V gene: TRBV5-4; CDR3 protein: CASSWLGGPEVRETQYF; CDR3 DNA: TGTGCCAGCAGCTGGTTGGGGGGACCAGAGGTTCGGGAGACCCAGTACTTC
D gene: -; clone size: -; J gene: TRBJ2-2; V gene: TRBV5-6; CDR3 protein: CASRRPVLWGEEAGELFF; CDR3 DNA: TGTGCCAGCAGGCGACCAGTCCTTTGGGGAGAGGAGGCCGGGGAGCTGTTTTTT